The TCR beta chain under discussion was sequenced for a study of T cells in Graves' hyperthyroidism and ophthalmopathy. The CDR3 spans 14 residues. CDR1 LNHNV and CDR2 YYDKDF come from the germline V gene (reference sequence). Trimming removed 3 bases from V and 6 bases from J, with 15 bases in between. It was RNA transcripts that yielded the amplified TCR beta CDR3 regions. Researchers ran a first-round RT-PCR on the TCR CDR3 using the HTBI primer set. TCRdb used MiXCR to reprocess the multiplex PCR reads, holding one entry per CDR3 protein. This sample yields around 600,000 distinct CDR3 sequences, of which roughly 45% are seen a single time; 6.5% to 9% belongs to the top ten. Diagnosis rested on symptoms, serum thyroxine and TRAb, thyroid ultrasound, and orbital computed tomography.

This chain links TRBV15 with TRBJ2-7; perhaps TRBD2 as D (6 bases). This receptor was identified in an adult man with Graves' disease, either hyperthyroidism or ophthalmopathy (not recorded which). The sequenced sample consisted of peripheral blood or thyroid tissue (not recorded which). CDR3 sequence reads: CATSRGMGGVEQYF. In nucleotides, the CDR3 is TGTGCCACCAGCAGGGGTATGGGGGGAGTCGAGCAGTACTTC.